This T cell receptor beta chain was recovered during a study of blood T cell repertoires in COVID-19. Study as a whole: PBMCs, B-cell-depleted T cells, or T cells provided the cDNA or gDNA that made up the material.

V was trimmed by 7 bases and J by 8 bases, leaving 15 bases between them. CDR3 length: 13 amino acids. Produced via immunoSEQ multiplex PCR; TCRdb's table is partial and in-frame only. The data contain tens of thousands of clones, roughly 65% of them singletons. This chain connects TRBV12-3 or TRBV12-4 to TRBJ2-1; tentative D call: TRBD1 (6 bases). Sequencing input: peripheral blood. The sequence was obtained from a human donor in a cohort sampled during active COVID-19. CDR3 DNA sequence: TGTGCCAGCACCCCGGAACAGGGCGATGAGCAGTTCTTC. Protein: CASTPEQGDEQFF.